A selection of T cell receptor beta chains follows, all from one sample in a study of radiotherapy plus CTLA-4 blockade in lung cancer. Produced via immunoSEQ multiplex PCR; TCRdb's table is partial and in-frame only. Found here are over 80,000 clones, around 84% of them singletons; the top ten hold over 15%. Material: peripheral blood, obtained from a patient treated with radiotherapy plus ipilimumab. These receptors all come from a human donor with non-small cell lung cancer that progressed on radiotherapy plus ipilimumab. The CDR3 runs from the conserved cysteine through the conserved F or W. A D gene is named only where the DNA matches it firmly. Rows give clone size only sometimes, using once, few, many, or a class for an expanded clone.

v_gene	j_gene	d_gene	abundance	CDR3aa	CDR3nt
TRBV27	TRBJ2-7	NA	NA	CASCQDSLPYEQYF	TGTGCCAGCTGCCAGGACAGCCTTCCCTACGAGCAGTACTTC
TRBV18	TRBJ2-3	NA	NA	CASSLGLIVIDTQYF	TGTGCCAGCTCACTGGGACTGATAGTAATCGATACGCAGTATTTT
TRBV2	TRBJ1-5	NA	NA	CASSESGYSNQPQHF	TGTGCCAGCAGTGAATCGGGGTATAGCAATCAGCCCCAGCATTTT
TRBV6-1	TRBJ1-2	TRBD1	once	CASSEWDRGEGGYTF	TGTGCCAGCAGTGAATGGGACAGGGGAGAGGGTGGCTACACCTTC
TRBV29-1	TRBJ1-2	NA	NA	CSVADRANYGYTF	TGCAGCGTCGCGGACAGAGCTAACTATGGCTACACCTTC
TRBV6-5	TRBJ2-1	NA	NA	CASSYSTGEAYNEQFF	TGTGCCAGCAGTTACTCGACGGGAGAAGCCTACAATGAGCAGTTCTTC
TRBV7-9	TRBJ2-1	NA	NA	CASSLSSSYNEQFF	TGTGCCAGCAGCTTATCTAGTTCGTACAATGAGCAGTTCTTC
TRBV7-8	TRBJ2-1	TRBD2	NA	CASSPRGLAHEQFF	TGTGCCAGCAGCCCTCGGGGACTAGCGCATGAGCAGTTCTTC
TRBV6-5	TRBJ1-1	TRBD1	NA	CASLSRGLTNTEAFF	TGTGCCAGCCTGAGCAGGGGGCTCACGAACACTGAAGCTTTCTTT
TRBV19	TRBJ1-5	TRBD1	NA	CASSITGGTGGYQPQHF	TGTGCCAGTAGTATTACAGGGGGGACAGGGGGCTATCAGCCCCAGCATTTT
TRBV18	TRBJ2-7	TRBD2	NA	CASSPRNYIGTSGIVYEQYF	TGTGCCAGCTCACCACGCAATTATATTGGGACTAGCGGGATTGTATACGAGCAGTACTTC
TRBV19	TRBJ2-7	NA	few	CASSPNIGWEQYF	TGTGCCAGTAGTCCCAACATCGGCTGGGAGCAGTACTTC
TRBV5-8	TRBJ2-7	NA	NA	CASRSDVYEQYF	TGTGCCAGCAGATCCGACGTCTACGAGCAGTACTTC
TRBV5-1	TRBJ1-3	NA	NA	CASSLEGGLGNTIYF	TGCGCCAGCAGCTTGGAGGGTGGTCTTGGAAACACCATATATTTT
TRBV19	TRBJ1-5	NA	few	CASSPWGNQPQHF	TGTGCCAGTAGTCCGTGGGGAAATCAGCCCCAGCATTTT
TRBV5-1	TRBJ2-5	NA	NA	CASSAQETQYF	TGCGCCAGCAGCGCCCAAGAGACCCAGTACTTC
TRBV2	TRBJ2-7	NA	NA	CASSEALGTVGYEQYF	TGTGCCAGCAGTGAAGCGCTAGGGACGGTGGGTTACGAGCAGTACTTC
TRBV5-4	TRBJ2-3	NA	NA	CASQNSGTDTQYF	TGTGCCTCCCAGAATAGCGGCACAGATACGCAGTATTTT
TRBV30	TRBJ1-5	NA	NA	CAWSVNSNQPQHF	TGTGCCTGGAGTGTAAACAGCAATCAGCCCCAGCATTTT
TRBV30	TRBJ1-1	NA	NA	CAWSVSWETEAFF	TGTGCCTGGAGTGTATCGTGGGAGACTGAAGCTTTCTTT
TRBV6-5	TRBJ2-1	TRBD2	once	CASSYFPGLAADEQFF	TGTGCCAGCAGTTACTTCCCGGGACTAGCGGCGGATGAGCAGTTCTTC
TRBV19	TRBJ1-5	NA	NA	CASSRPRSNQPQHF	TGTGCCAGTAGTAGGCCACGGAGCAATCAGCCCCAGCATTTT
TRBV18	TRBJ2-7	NA	NA	CASSPPSRAQYF	TGTGCCAGCTCACCCCCCTCGCGCGCGCAGTACTTC
TRBV6-5	TRBJ2-7	TRBD1	NA	CASSHDRAKQYF	TGTGCCAGCAGCCATGACAGGGCTAAGCAGTACTTC
TRBV18	TRBJ2-7	TRBD2	few	CASSLGLAGAYEQYF	TGTGCCAGCTCACTCGGACTAGCGGGGGCCTACGAGCAGTACTTC
TRBV5-1	TRBJ1-1	TRBD1	NA	CASSITGVTEAFF	TGCGCCAGCAGCATAACAGGGGTTACTGAAGCTTTCTTT
TRBV18	TRBJ1-5	TRBD1	NA	CASSETGTGNNQPQHF	TGTGCCAGCTCAGAGACCGGGACAGGGAACAATCAGCCCCAGCATTTT
TRBV28	TRBJ2-7	NA	NA	CASGGLVYEQYF	TGTGCCAGCGGGGGGCTTGTATACGAGCAGTACTTC
TRBV18	TRBJ2-2	TRBD1	NA	CASSPGTGGDTGELFF	TGTGCCAGCTCACCGGGGACAGGGGGCGACACCGGGGAGCTGTTTTTT
TRBV18	TRBJ2-7	TRBD1	NA	CASSQGTAAYEQYF	TGTGCCAGCTCCCAGGGGACAGCGGCCTACGAGCAGTACTTC
TRBV30	TRBJ1-2	NA	once	CAWTAAAGVVGYTF	TGTGCCTGGACGGCGGCAGCTGGTGTTGTTGGCTACACCTTC
TRBV5-1	TRBJ2-2	NA	NA	CASSYGYTGELFF	TGCGCCAGCAGCTATGGGTACACCGGGGAGCTGTTTTTT
TRBV18	TRBJ2-3	TRBD2	NA	CASSPPLAGGMARTDTQYF	TGTGCCAGCTCACCACCCCTAGCGGGAGGAATGGCTCGCACAGATACGCAGTATTTT
TRBV5-1	TRBJ2-3	NA	NA	CASSFGQPTDTQYF	TGCGCCAGCAGCTTCGGACAGCCCACAGATACGCAGTATTTT
TRBV27	TRBJ2-7	TRBD1	NA	CASRDSGQGSYEQYF	TGTGCCAGCAGGGACTCGGGACAGGGTTCCTACGAGCAGTACTTC
TRBV9	TRBJ2-2	TRBD1	NA	CASSAAGGIGELFF	TGTGCCAGCAGCGCAGCAGGGGGCATCGGGGAGCTGTTTTTT
TRBV6-6	TRBJ1-2	NA	NA	CASSKGVSNYGYTF	TGTGCCAGCAGCAAAGGGGTATCTAACTATGGCTACACCTTC
TRBV29-1	TRBJ2-3	TRBD2	NA	CSVEVRRLTPAREVADTQYF	TGCAGCGTTGAAGTTAGACGGCTTACGCCAGCGCGGGAGGTTGCAGATACGCAGTATTTT
TRBV5-1	TRBJ2-1	NA	NA	CASSSEREQFF	TGCGCCAGCAGCTCCGAGCGGGAGCAGTTCTTC
TRBV29-1	TRBJ1-2	NA	NA	CSARITAYGYTF	TGCAGCGCCCGGATCACGGCTTATGGCTACACCTTC
TRBV29-1	TRBJ2-1	NA	NA	CSVEVFGTEHVRVGNEQFF	TGCAGCGTTGAAGTTTTTGGGACTGAACATGTCAGGGTCGGGAATGAGCAGTTCTTC
TRBV11-1	TRBJ2-5	NA	NA	CASSFTGTEGTQYF	TGTGCCAGCAGCTTTACCGGGACCGAAGGGACCCAGTACTTC
TRBV6-6	TRBJ2-6	TRBD1	NA	CATSRLTGAGANVLTF	TGTGCCACCTCACGTCTAACAGGGGCTGGGGCCAACGTCCTGACTTTC
TRBV30	TRBJ1-1	TRBD1	NA	CAWRRGRTEAFF	TGTGCCTGGAGGAGGGGGCGTACTGAAGCTTTCTTT
TRBV29-1	TRBJ2-5	TRBD1	NA	CSVAGTGGETQYF	TGCAGCGTGGCCGGGACAGGGGGGGAGACCCAGTACTTC
TRBV5-6	TRBJ1-6	TRBD1	NA	CASSLAGGTYNSPLHF	TGTGCCAGCAGCTTGGCAGGGGGCACCTATAATTCACCCCTCCACTTT
TRBV9	TRBJ2-3	TRBD2	NA	CASSGGGGLSSDTQYF	TGTGCCAGCAGCGGAGGCGGGGGGCTATCTAGTGATACGCAGTATTTT
TRBV5-6	TRBJ2-1	NA	NA	CASSLAGGSSYNEQFF	TGTGCCAGCAGCTTGGCCGGGGGAAGCTCCTACAATGAGCAGTTCTTC
TRBV27	TRBJ2-2	NA	NA	CASSLTYNTGELFF	TGTGCCAGCAGTTTAACCTACAACACCGGGGAGCTGTTTTTT
TRBV4-1	TRBJ2-2	NA	NA	CASSQYAQTSGELFF	TGCGCCAGCAGCCAATACGCTCAGACTAGCGGGGAGCTGTTTTTT
TRBV19	TRBJ2-1	NA	NA	CASNPTGNNEQFF	TGTGCCAGTAACCCGACTGGAAACAATGAGCAGTTCTTC
TRBV7-6	TRBJ1-3	NA	NA	CASSLGGGPRHSGNTIYF	TGTGCCAGCAGCTTAGGGGGAGGGCCACGACACTCTGGAAACACCATATATTTT
TRBV19	TRBJ2-3	TRBD2	NA	CASSAPGGWADTQYF	TGTGCCAGTAGCGCACCGGGAGGCTGGGCAGATACGCAGTATTTT